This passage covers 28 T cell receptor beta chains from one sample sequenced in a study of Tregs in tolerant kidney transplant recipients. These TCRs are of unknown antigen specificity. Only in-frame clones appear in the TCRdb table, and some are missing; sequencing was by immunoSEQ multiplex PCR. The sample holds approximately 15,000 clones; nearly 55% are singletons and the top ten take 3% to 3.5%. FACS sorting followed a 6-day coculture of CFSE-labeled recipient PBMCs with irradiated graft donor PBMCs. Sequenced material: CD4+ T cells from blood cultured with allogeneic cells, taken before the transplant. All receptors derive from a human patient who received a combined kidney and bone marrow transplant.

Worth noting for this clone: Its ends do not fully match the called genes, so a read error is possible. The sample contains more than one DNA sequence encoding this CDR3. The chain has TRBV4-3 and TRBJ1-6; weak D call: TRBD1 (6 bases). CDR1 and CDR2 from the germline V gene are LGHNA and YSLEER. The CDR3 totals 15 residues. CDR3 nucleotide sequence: TGCGCCAGCAGCCAAGGCTGGGGGCAAAATTCCCCCCTCCACTTT. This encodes CASSQGWGQNSPLHF.

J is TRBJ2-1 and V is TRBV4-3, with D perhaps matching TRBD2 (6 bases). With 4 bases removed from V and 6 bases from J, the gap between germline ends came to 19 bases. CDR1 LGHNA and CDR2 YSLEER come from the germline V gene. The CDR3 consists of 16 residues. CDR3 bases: TGCGCCAGCAGCCCATCTCTAGCGTCGCGAGGCAATGAGCAGTTCTTC. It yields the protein CASSPSLASRGNEQFF.

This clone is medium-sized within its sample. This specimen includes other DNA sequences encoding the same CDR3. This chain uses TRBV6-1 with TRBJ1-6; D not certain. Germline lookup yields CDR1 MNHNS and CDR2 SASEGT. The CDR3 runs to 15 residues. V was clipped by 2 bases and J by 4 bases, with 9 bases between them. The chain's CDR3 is CASSESLRYNSPLHF. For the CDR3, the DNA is TGTGCCAGCAGTGAAAGTTTACGGTATAATTCACCCCTCCACTTT.

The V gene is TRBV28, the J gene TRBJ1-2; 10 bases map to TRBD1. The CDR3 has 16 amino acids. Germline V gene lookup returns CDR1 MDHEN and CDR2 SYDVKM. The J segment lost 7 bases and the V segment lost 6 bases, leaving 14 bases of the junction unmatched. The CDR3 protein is CASSRSGTGVFGGYTF. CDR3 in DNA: TGTGCCAGCAGCCGATCTGGGACAGGGGTTTTTGGTGGCTACACCTTC.

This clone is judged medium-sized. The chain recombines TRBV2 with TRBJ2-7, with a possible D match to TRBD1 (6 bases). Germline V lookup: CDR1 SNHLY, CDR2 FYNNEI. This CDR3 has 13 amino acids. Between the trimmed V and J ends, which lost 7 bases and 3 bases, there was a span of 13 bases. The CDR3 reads CASKEVRGYEQYF. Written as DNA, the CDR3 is TGTGCCAGCAAGGAAGTCAGGGGCTACGAGCAGTACTTC.

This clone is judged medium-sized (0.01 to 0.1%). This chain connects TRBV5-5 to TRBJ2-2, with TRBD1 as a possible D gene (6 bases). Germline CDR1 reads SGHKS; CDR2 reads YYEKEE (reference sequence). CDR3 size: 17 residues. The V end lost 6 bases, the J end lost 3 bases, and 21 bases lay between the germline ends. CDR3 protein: CASNGLQGIVDTGELFF. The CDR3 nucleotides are TGTGCCAGCAACGGTTTACAGGGTATAGTTGACACCGGGGAGCTGTTTTTT.

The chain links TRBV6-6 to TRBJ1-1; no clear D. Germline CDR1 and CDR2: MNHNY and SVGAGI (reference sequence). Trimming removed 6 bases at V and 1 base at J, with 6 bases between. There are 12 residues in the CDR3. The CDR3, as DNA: TGTGCCAGCAGAACAAGGAACACTGAAGCTTTCTTT. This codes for CASRTRNTEAFF.

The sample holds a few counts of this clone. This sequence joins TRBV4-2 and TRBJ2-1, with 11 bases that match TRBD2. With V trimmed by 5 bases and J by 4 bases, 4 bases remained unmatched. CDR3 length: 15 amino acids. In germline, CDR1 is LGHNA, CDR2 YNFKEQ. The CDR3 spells CASSRLAGPYNEQFF. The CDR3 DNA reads TGTGCCAGCAGCAGACTAGCGGGACCTTACAATGAGCAGTTCTTC.

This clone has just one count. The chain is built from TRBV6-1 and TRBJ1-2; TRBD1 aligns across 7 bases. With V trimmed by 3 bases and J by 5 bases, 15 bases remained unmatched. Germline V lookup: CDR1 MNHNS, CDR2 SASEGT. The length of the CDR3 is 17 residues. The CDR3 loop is CASSDPLTGLGGYGYTF. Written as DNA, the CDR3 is TGTGCCAGCAGTGATCCTTTGACAGGGCTAGGAGGATATGGCTACACCTTC.

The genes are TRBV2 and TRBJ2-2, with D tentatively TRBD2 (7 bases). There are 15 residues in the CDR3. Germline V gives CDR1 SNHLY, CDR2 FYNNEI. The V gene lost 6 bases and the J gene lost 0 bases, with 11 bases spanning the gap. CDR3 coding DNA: TGTGCCAGCAGCATGCGGGGGCCGAACACCGGGGAGCTGTTTTTT. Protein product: CASSMRGPNTGELFF.

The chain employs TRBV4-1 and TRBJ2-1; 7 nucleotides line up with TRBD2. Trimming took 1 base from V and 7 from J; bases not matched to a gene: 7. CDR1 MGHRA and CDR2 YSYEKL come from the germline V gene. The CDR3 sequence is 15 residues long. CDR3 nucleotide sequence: TGCGCCAGCAGCCAAGCCCTAGCGGCCCCGAATGAGCAGTTCTTC. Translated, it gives CASSQALAAPNEQFF.

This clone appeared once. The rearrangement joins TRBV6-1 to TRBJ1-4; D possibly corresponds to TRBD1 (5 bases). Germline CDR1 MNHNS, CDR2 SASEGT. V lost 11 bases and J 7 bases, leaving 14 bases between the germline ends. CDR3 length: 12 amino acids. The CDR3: CALGDGVEKLFF. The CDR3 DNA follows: TGTGCCCTAGGGGATGGGGTTGAAAAACTGTTTTTT.

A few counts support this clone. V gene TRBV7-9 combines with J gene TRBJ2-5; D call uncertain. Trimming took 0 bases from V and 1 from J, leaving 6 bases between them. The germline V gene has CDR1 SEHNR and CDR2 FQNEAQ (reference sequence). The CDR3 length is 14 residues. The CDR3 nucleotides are TGTGCCAGCAGCTTAGCACGGTCCCAAGAGACCCAGTACTTC. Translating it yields CASSLARSQETQYF.

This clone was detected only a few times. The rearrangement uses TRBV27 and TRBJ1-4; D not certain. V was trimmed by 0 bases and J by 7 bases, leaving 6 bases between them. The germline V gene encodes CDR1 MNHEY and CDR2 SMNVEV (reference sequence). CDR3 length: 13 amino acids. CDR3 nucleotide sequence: TGTGCCAGCAGTTTATCAGGGAGTGAAAAACTGTTTTTT. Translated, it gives CASSLSGSEKLFF.

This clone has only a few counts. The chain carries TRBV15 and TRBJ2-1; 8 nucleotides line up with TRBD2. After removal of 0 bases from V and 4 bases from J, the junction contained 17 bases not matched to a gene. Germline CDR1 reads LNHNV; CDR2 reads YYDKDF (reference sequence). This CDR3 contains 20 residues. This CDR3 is CATSRDAHLLAVIAYNEQFF. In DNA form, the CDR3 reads TGTGCCACCAGCAGAGATGCCCATCTACTAGCGGTCATAGCGTACAATGAGCAGTTCTTC.

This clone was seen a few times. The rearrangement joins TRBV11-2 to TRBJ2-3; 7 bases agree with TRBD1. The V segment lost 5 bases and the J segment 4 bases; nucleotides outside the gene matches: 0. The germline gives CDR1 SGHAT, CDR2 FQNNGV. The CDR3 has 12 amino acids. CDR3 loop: CASSTGADTQYF. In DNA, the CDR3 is TGTGCCAGCAGCACAGGGGCAGATACGCAGTATTTT.

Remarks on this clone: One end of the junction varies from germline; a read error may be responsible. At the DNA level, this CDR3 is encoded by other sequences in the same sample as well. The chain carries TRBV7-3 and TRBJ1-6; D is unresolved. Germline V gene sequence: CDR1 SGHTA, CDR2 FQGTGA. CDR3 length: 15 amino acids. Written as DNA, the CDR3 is TGTGCCAGCAGCTTGAAGGGAGGGCTGTATTCCCCCCTCCACTTT. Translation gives CASSLKGGLYSPLHF.

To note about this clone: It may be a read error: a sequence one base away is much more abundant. CDR3 nucleotide sequence: TGTGCCAGCAGCTTGGCCGGGGGACAGGGGGTTGGGGGAGCTTTCTTT. Its translation is CASSLAGGQGVGGAFF. The chain combines TRBV5-6 with TRBJ1-1, with 11 nucleotides matching TRBD1. The V segment lost 0 bases and the J segment 10 bases; nucleotides outside the gene matches: 11. This CDR3 comprises 16 residues. Germline V lookup: CDR1 SGHDT, CDR2 YYEEEE.

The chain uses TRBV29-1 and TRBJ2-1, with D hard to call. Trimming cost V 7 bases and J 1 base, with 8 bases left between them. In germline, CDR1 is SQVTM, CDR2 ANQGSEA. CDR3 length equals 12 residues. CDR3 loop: CSGGRSYNEQFF. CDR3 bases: TGCAGCGGAGGCCGGTCCTACAATGAGCAGTTCTTC.

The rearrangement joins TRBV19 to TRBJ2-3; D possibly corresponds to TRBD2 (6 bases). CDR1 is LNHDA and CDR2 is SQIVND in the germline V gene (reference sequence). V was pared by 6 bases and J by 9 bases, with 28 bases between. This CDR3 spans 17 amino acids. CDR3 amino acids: CASSPGDLWDSKGTQYF. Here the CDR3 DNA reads TGTGCCAGTAGCCCCGGGGACCTATGGGACTCTAAAGGGACGCAGTATTTT.

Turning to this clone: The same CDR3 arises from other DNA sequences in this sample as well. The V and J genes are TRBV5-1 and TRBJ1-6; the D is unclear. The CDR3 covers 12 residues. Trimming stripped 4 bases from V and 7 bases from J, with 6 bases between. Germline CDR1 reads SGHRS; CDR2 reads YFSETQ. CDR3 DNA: TGCGCCAGCAGCAGCAAGAATTCACCCCTCCACTTT. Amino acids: CASSSKNSPLHF.

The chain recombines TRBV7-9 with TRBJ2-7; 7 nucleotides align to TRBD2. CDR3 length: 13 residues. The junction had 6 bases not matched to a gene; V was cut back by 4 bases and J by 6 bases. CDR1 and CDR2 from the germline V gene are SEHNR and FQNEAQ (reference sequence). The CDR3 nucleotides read TGTGCCAGCAGCTCCATTGCGGGGGTCGAGCAGTACTTC. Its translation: CASSSIAGVEQYF. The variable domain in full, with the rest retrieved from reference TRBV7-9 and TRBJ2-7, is DTGVSQNPRHKITKRGQNVTFRCDPISEHNRLYWYRQTLGQGPEFLTYFQNEAQLEKSRLLSDRFSAERPKGSFSTLEIQRTEQGDSAMYLCASSSIAGVEQYFGPGTRLTVT.

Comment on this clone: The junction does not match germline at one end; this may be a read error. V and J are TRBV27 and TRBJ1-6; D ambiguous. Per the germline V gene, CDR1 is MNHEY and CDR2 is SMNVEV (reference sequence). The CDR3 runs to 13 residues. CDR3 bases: TGTGCCAGCAGTATATATTATAATTCCCCCCTCCACTTT. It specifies CASSIYYNSPLHF.

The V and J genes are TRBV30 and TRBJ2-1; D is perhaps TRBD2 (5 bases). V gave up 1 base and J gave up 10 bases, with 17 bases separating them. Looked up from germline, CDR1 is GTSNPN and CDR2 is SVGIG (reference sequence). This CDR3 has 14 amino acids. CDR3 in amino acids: CAWSDWRVGREQFF. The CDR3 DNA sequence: TGTGCCTGGAGTGATTGGCGGGTGGGTCGGGAGCAGTTCTTC. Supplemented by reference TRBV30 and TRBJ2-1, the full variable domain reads SQTIHQWPATLVQPVGSPLSLECTVEGTSNPNLYWYRQAAGRGLQLLFYSVGIGQISSEVPQNLSASRPQDRQFILSSKKLLLSDSGFYLCAWSDWRVGREQFFGPGTRLTVL.

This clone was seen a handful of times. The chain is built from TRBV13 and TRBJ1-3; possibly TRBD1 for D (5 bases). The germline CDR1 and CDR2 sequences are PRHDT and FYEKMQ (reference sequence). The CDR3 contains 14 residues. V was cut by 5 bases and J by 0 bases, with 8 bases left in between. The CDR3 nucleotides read TGTGCCAGCAGCCCGGACAACTCTGGAAACACCATATATTTT. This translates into CASSPDNSGNTIYF.

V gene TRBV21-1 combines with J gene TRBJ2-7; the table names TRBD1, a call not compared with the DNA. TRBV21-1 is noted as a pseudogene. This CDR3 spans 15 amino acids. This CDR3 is CASSRLRDRGYEQYF. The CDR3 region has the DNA TGTGCCAGCAGCAGACTCCGGGACAGGGGCTACGAGCAGTACTTC.

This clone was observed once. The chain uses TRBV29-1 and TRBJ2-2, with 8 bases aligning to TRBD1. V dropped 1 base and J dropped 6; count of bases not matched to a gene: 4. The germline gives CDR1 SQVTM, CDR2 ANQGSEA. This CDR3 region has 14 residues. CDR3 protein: CSVEGRGQPGELFF. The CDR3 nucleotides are TGCAGCGTTGAAGGCAGGGGGCAGCCCGGGGAGCTGTTTTTT.

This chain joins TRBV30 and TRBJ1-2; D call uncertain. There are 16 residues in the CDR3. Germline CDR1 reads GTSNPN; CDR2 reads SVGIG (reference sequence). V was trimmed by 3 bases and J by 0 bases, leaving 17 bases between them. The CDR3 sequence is CAWSLPGRNPNYGYTF. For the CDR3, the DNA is TGTGCCTGGAGCCTCCCTGGGAGAAACCCTAACTATGGCTACACCTTC.